This note documents a single TCR beta chain sequence. What it binds is unknown. The sample belongs to a study of a mutant IDH1 vaccine in newly diagnosed glioma. Assay used: immunoSEQ multiplex PCR; TCRdb lists only in-frame clones, some missing. The sample lists some 30,000 clones, approximately 78% occurring once. Time point indicated: week 11, during vaccination. Every vaccine dose comprised 300 ug of mutant IDH1 20-mer peptide plus topical imiquimod. The germline CDR1 and CDR2 sequences are SGHRS and YFSETQ. This CDR3 spans 13 amino acids. Deletions cut 0 bases from V and 3 bases from J, with 6 bases between.

The rearrangement joins TRBV5-1 to TRBJ2-5; no definite D call. This sequence was found in a man aged 25 to 40 with glioma. This specimen consisted of PBMCs, obtained from a glioma patient whose treatment included an IDH1 peptide vaccine. In DNA form, the CDR3 reads TGCGCCAGCAGCTTGGGTCCGGAAGAGACCCAGTACTTC. Amino acids: CASSLGPEETQYF.